Presented here are 17 T cell receptor beta chains from one specimen sequenced in a study of cytomegalovirus exposure and HLA in healthy donors. The PCR used 60 Vbeta and 13 Jbeta primers. The assay was immunoSEQ multiplex PCR, and TCRdb's table has in-frame clones only and misses some. This table holds fewer than 200,000 clones, about four fifths found once. Sequenced sample: PBMCs. The receptors originated from a man under 40 in good health and CMV-seronegative.

The genes are TRBV27 and TRBJ2-7, with 9 bases fitting TRBD1. V shed 5 bases, J shed 12 bases, and the junction held 8 bases outside the gene matches. Germline V gene data show CDR1 as MNHEY and CDR2 as SMNVEV (reference sequence). This CDR3 has 12 amino acids. The CDR3 DNA reads TGTGCCAGCAGTCCGTGGACAGGGGAGTGGTACTTC. It yields the protein CASSPWTGEWYF.

This chain connects TRBV18 to TRBJ1-1; 8 positions agree with TRBD1. This CDR3 has 14 amino acids. The germline V gene has CDR1 KGHSH and CDR2 LQKENI. J gave up 4 bases and V 1 base, and 2 bases lay outside the gene matches. Here the CDR3 DNA reads TGTGCCAGCTCACCACTAACAGGGGGCACTGAAGCTTTCTTT. This gives the protein CASSPLTGGTEAFF.

This chain uses TRBV7-9 with TRBJ1-1; 7 nucleotides match TRBD1. CDR3 length equals 15 residues. In germline, CDR1 is SEHNR, CDR2 FQNEAQ (reference sequence). V trimming: 5 bases; J trimming: 3 bases; junction bases outside the gene matches: 9. Written as DNA, the CDR3 is TGTGCCAGCAGCCTTTCCACAGGGGCGGACACTGAAGCTTTCTTT. Translation gives CASSLSTGADTEAFF.

This clone has just a few counts. This chain joins TRBV28 and TRBJ1-1; no clear D gene. CDR3 length: 12 amino acids. Deletions cut 6 bases from V and 2 bases from J, with 7 bases between. CDR1 MDHEN and CDR2 SYDVKM come from the germline V gene. CDR3 DNA sequence: TGTGCCAGCAGGCGCCCCAACACTGAAGCTTTCTTT. Residues: CASRRPNTEAFF.

The chain has TRBV18 and TRBJ2-7; D unresolved. Germline CDR1 and CDR2: KGHSH and LQKENI. The CDR3 totals 12 residues. V lost 2 bases and J lost 6, with 8 bases in between. The DNA for the CDR3 is TGTGCCAGCTCACCAAGAGTGCCCGAGCAGTACTTC. Translating it yields CASSPRVPEQYF.

The rearrangement joins TRBV19 to TRBJ2-1, with TRBD2 identical over 7 bases. The V and J ends lost 2 bases and 3 bases, in that order; junction bases with no gene match: 4. Per germline, CDR1 LNHDA and CDR2 SQIVND (reference sequence). The CDR3 has 15 residues. The CDR3 region has the DNA TGTGCCAGTAGTATAATCCAGCGGGACTACAATGAGCAGTTCTTC. This codes for CASSIIQRDYNEQFF.

This CDR3 reads CASSQLPRRSNQPQHF. The CDR3 nucleotides are TGCGCCAGCAGTCAACTCCCTAGGAGGAGCAATCAGCCCCAGCATTTT. This rearrangement joins TRBV23-1 to TRBJ1-5; no reliable D call. TRBV23-1 is marked as an open reading frame, function uncertain. The V end was cut by 2 bases, the J end by 1 base, with 12 bases between. CDR3 size: 16 residues.

V gene TRBV28 combines with J gene TRBJ2-3; D may be TRBD2 (5 bases). V was shortened by 3 bases and J by 0 bases, with 7 bases between the two germline ends. The germline V gene has CDR1 MDHEN and CDR2 SYDVKM. The CDR3 has 14 amino acids. DNA of the CDR3: TGTGCCAGCAGTTTTAGCGAAAGCACAGATACGCAGTATTTT. This gives the protein CASSFSESTDTQYF.

This clone was recorded once. This chain uses TRBV19 with TRBJ2-1, with D tentatively TRBD2 (6 bases). The CDR3 covers 13 residues. Germline V lookup: CDR1 LNHDA, CDR2 SQIVND (reference sequence). The V gene lost 8 bases and the J gene lost 4 bases, with 12 bases spanning the gap. For the CDR3, the DNA is TGTGCCAGTTTTAGCGGCCGGTACAATGAGCAGTTCTTC. Translating it yields CASFSGRYNEQFF.

The chain couples TRBV5-4 to TRBJ1-4; the match to TRBD1 covers 7 bases. CDR1 and CDR2 (germline): SGHNT, YYREEE (reference sequence). The CDR3 length is 16 residues. The V segment lost 5 bases and the J segment 8 bases; nucleotides outside the gene matches: 15. The CDR3 DNA reads as TGTGCCAGCAGATTCAGACAGGGTCCGCCAGGAGAAAAACTGTTTTTT. It translates to CASRFRQGPPGEKLFF.

The V call is TRBV5-6, the J call TRBJ2-1; tentatively, D is TRBD1 (5 bases). V was shortened by 5 bases and J by 2 bases, with 8 bases between the two germline ends. The germline V gene has CDR1 SGHDT and CDR2 YYEEEE. CDR3 length: 13 amino acids. CDR3 protein: CASRGVTYNEQFF. The CDR3 region has the DNA TGTGCCAGCAGAGGGGTTACCTACAATGAGCAGTTCTTC.

The V gene is TRBV2, the J gene TRBJ1-2; 7 positions agree with TRBD1. Unmatched junction bases numbered 8, after V lost 6 bases and J lost 4 bases. The V gene's germline CDR1 is SNHLY and CDR2 FYNNEI. The CDR3 runs to 14 residues. CDR3 in amino acids: CASRKPGTAYGYTF. CDR3 nucleotide sequence: TGTGCCAGCAGGAAACCCGGGACAGCCTATGGCTACACCTTC.

V usage is TRBV4-2 and J usage is TRBJ2-1; 8 bases align to TRBD2. This CDR3 contains 16 residues. V dropped 3 bases and J dropped 0; count of bases not matched to a gene: 4. Germline CDR1 and CDR2: LGHNA and YNFKEQ. Written as DNA, the CDR3 is TGTGCCAGCAGCCATCTTAGCGGGAACTCCTACAATGAGCAGTTCTTC. It specifies CASSHLSGNSYNEQFF.

The J gene is TRBJ1-4, the V gene TRBV27; maybe TRBD1 (6 bases). CDR3 length: 16 residues. The V and J ends lost 5 bases and 3 bases respectively, with 16 bases between them. Germline CDR1 reads MNHEY; CDR2 reads SMNVEV (reference sequence). The CDR3 protein is CASSTLSGTPNEKLFF. In DNA form, the CDR3 reads TGTGCCAGCAGTACCCTCTCCGGGACACCTAATGAAAAACTGTTTTTT.

The chain employs TRBV9 and TRBJ2-5, with D possibly TRBD1 on 5 matching bases. The CDR3 consists of 15 residues. The V end was cut by 4 bases, the J end by 4 bases, with 17 bases between. The germline gives CDR1 SGDLS, CDR2 YYNGEE. The CDR3 DNA is TGTGCCAGCAGCCTCCAGCCCGGTAGGGGAGAGACCCAGTACTTC. Protein product: CASSLQPGRGETQYF. The full variable domain, completed using reference TRBV9 and TRBJ2-5, is DSGVTQTPKHLITATGQRVTLRCSPRSGDLSVYWYQQSLDQGLQFLIQYYNGEERAKGNILERFSAQQFPDLHSELNLSSLELGDSALYFCASSLQPGRGETQYFGPGTRLLVL.

The chain is built from TRBV29-1 and TRBJ1-4, with D possibly being TRBD1 (6 bases). Germline values: CDR1 SQVTM, CDR2 ANQGSEA. This CDR3 is built from 13 residues. Between the trimmed V and J ends, which lost 6 bases and 7 bases, there was a span of 15 bases. The CDR3 coding sequence is TGCAGCGTGCGACAGGTTAGGAGTGAAAAACTGTTTTTT. Translated, it gives CSVRQVRSEKLFF.

The J gene is TRBJ2-3, the V gene TRBV27, with D possibly TRBD2 on 6 matching bases. This CDR3 spans 15 amino acids. Trimming pared 5 bases from V and 5 bases from J, leaving 17 bases between. Germline lookup yields CDR1 MNHEY and CDR2 SMNVEV (reference sequence). In DNA, the CDR3 is TGTGCCAGCAGTCCTCTCCGGGAGATGCGAGATACGCAGTATTTT. Encoded protein: CASSPLREMRDTQYF.